This T cell receptor beta chain was obtained from a study of T cell responses to AZD1222 COVID-19 vaccine. Study results and caveats: Clonal diversity may have been underestimated, and the donors were mostly white British, with more females than males. Vaccine-related CD4 TCRs covered spike, predominating at 160-218 and 743-854. Among those given AZD1222, only 5 to 7 were seropositive at baseline. Spike-specific TCR breadth and depth rose after two AZD1222 doses.

About this clone: Antigen unknown.

Only in-frame clones appear in the TCRdb table, and some are missing; sequencing was by immunoSEQ multiplex PCR. The sample shows 150,000 to 200,000 clones, more than 85% of them seen only once. V was clipped by 7 bases and J by 1 base; unmatched bases: 21. CDR1 and CDR2 from the germline V gene are MDHEN and SYDVKM. The CDR3 has 22 amino acids. This receptor was identified in an adult who received the AZD1222 COVID-19 vaccine. This material consisted of peripheral blood, taken 28 days after the second AZD1222 dose. The chain couples TRBV28 to TRBJ1-6; TRBD1 agrees at 11 bases. In DNA, the CDR3 is TGTGCCAGCACCTGGGGGACAGGGGGTTTCTCGTATAGGTTGTCCTATAATTCACCCCTCCACTTT. This sequence encodes CASTWGTGGFSYRLSYNSPLHF.